This record looks at one TCR beta chain sequence and its context. These data come from a study of radiotherapy plus CTLA-4 blockade in lung cancer. Clones were sequenced by immunoSEQ multiplex PCR, and TCRdb holds only the in-frame ones, with some missing. The table shows about 97,000 clones, with approximately 72% occurring only once. There are 13 residues in the CDR3. Germline CDR1 MNHEY, CDR2 SVGAGI. J lost 7 bases, V lost 4 bases, and 6 bases had no gene match. This sequence originates from a human donor with non-small cell lung cancer who had a partial response to radiotherapy plus ipilimumab. Some clones in this sample may be carry-over from other donors' samples. V usage is TRBV6-5 and J usage is TRBJ1-2, with 7 bases fitting TRBD1. Specimen: peripheral blood, collected from a patient treated with radiotherapy plus ipilimumab. The CDR3 nucleotides are TGTGCCAGCAGTTTACAGACAGGGTTTGGCTACACCTTC. Its translation is CASSLQTGFGYTF.